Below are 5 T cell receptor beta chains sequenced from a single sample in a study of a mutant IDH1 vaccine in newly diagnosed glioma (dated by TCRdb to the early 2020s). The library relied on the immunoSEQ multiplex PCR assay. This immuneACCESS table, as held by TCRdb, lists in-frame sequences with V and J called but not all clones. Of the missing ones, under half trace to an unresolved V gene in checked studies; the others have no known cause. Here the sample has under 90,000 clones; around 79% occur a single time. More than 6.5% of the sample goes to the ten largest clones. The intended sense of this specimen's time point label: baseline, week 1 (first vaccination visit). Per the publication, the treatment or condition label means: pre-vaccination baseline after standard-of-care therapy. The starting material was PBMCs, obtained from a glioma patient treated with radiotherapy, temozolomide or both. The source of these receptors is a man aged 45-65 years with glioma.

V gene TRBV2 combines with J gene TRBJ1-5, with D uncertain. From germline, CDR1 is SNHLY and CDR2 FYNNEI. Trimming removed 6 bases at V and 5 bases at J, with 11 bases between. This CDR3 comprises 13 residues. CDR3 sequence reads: CASRGWGDQPQHF. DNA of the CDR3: TGTGCCAGCAGGGGATGGGGAGATCAGCCCCAGCATTTT.

This CDR3 is CASSEDVGGAETQYF. The CDR3, as DNA: TGTGCCAGCAGTGAAGACGTCGGGGGGGCGGAGACCCAGTACTTC. This chain links TRBV6-1 with TRBJ2-5; 8 positions match TRBD2. The germline gives CDR1 MNHNS, CDR2 SASEGT. This CDR3 is built from 15 residues. V lost 1 base and J lost 5; bases outside the gene matches: 6.

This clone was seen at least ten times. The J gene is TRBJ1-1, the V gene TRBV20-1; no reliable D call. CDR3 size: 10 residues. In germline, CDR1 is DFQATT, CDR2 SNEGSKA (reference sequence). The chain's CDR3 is CSPSWHEAFF. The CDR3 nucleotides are TGCAGCCCCAGCTGGCACGAAGCTTTCTTT.

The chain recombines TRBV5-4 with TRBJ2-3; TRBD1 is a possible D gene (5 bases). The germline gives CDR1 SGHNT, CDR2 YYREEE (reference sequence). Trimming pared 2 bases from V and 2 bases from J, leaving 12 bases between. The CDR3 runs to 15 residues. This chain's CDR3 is CASSFPGRHTDTQYF. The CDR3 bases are TGTGCCAGCAGCTTTCCAGGGCGACACACAGATACGCAGTATTTT.

CDR3 sequence (DNA): TGTGCCATCAGTGTCGGAGATTTCTACGAGCAGTACTTC. Translation: CAISVGDFYEQYF. The rearrangement uses TRBV10-3 and TRBJ2-7; no definite D call. Trimming removed 4 bases from V and 3 bases from J, with 10 bases in between. The CDR3 extends over 13 amino acids. In germline, CDR1 is ENHRY, CDR2 SYGVKD.